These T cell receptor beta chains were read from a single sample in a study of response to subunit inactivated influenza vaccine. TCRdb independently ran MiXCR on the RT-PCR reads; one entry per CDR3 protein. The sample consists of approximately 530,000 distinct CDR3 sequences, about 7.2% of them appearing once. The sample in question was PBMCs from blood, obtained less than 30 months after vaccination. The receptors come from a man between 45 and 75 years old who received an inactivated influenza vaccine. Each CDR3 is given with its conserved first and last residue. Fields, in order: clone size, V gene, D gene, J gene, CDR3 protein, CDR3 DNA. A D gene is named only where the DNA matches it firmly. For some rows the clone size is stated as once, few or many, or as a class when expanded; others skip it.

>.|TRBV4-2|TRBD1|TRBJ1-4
CASSQWQGESEKLFF
TGTGCCAGCAGCCAATGGCAGGGGGAGAGTGAAAAACTGTTTTTT
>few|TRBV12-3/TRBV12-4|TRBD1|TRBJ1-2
CASSLAGTGNGYTF
TGTGCCAGCAGTTTGGCCGGGACAGGGAATGGCTACACCTTC
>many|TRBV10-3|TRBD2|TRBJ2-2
CAISLAGDGTGELFF
TGTGCCATCAGCCTAGCGGGGGACGGCACCGGGGAGCTGTTTTTT
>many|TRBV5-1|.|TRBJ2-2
CASRRGHRDTGELFF
TGCGCCAGCAGACGCGGCCACAGGGATACCGGGGAGCTGTTTTTT
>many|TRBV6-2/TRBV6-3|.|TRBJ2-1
CASSYSGAPYNEQFF
TGTGCCAGCAGTTACTCGGGGGCCCCTTACAATGAGCAGTTCTTC
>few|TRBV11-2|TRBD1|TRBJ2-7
CASSNGGRQGSISYEQYF
TGTGCCAGCAGCAATGGGGGAAGACAGGGGTCGATCTCCTACGAGCAGTACTTC
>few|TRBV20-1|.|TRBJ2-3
CSARTGGASFTDTQYF
TGCAGTGCTAGAACGGGTGGGGCTAGCTTCACAGATACGCAGTATTTT
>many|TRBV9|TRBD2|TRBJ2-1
CASSPGTTLKGNEQFF
TGTGCCAGCAGCCCGGGGACTACCTTAAAGGGAAATGAGCAGTTCTTC
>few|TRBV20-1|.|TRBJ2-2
CSANVGRDTGELFF
TGCAGCGCGAACGTGGGACGAGACACCGGGGAGCTGTTTTTT
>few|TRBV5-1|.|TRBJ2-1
CASSLAGRQGEQFF
TGCGCCAGCAGCTTGGCGGGTCGACAAGGTGAGCAGTTCTTC
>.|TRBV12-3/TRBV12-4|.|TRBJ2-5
CASSLTPTRGETQYF
TGTGCCAGCAGCTTAACCCCAACAAGGGGAGAGACCCAGTACTTC
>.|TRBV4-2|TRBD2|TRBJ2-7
CASSPVSGAGNYEQYF
TGTGCCAGCAGCCCCGTTAGCGGGGCGGGAAACTACGAGCAGTACTTC
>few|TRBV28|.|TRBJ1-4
CASSLFGIQEKLFF
TGTGCCAGCAGTTTATTTGGGATCCAGGAAAAACTGTTTTTT
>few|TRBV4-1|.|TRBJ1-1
CASSQDSGWRTEAFF
TGCGCCAGCAGCCAAGATAGTGGTTGGAGGACTGAAGCTTTCTTT
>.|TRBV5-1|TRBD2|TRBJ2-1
CASSPLAGENEQFF
TGCGCCAGCAGCCCACTAGCGGGAGAAAATGAGCAGTTCTTC
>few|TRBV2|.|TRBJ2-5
CASSEALQAAQETQYF
TGTGCCAGCAGTGAAGCGCTTCAGGCCGCCCAAGAGACCCAGTACTTC
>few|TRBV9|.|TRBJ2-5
CASSSSQGQETQYF
TGTGCCAGCAGCTCTAGCCAGGGACAAGAGACCCAGTACTTC
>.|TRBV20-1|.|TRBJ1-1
CSAKSGLNTEAFF
TGCAGTGCTAAATCGGGACTGAACACTGAAGCTTTCTTT
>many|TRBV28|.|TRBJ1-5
CASRRFRESNQPQHF
TGTGCCAGCAGGCGATTTCGGGAGAGCAATCAGCCCCAGCATTTT
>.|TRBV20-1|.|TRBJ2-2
CSASWPRNTGELFF
TGCAGTGCTAGTTGGCCCAGGAACACCGGGGAGCTGTTTTTT
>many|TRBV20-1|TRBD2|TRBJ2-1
CSASISGRNEQFF
TGCAGTGCTAGTATTAGCGGGAGGAATGAGCAGTTCTTC
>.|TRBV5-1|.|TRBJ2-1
CASSLGPWQTEQFF
TGCGCCAGCAGCCTAGGCCCCTGGCAGACTGAGCAGTTCTTC
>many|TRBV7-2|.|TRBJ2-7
CASSSGRGDYEQYF
TGTGCCAGCAGTTCGGGGCGCGGGGATTACGAGCAGTACTTC
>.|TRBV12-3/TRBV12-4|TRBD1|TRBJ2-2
CASRPGQGTLTGELFF
TGTGCCAGCAGACCGGGACAGGGGACTCTCACCGGGGAGCTGTTTTTT
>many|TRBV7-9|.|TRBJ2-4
CASSLTGQNIQYF
TGTGCCAGCAGCTTAACAGGGCAAAACATTCAGTACTTC
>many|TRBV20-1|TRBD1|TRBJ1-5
CSARSGQGGQPQHF
TGCAGTGCTAGATCCGGACAGGGAGGTCAGCCCCAGCATTTT
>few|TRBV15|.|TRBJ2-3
CATSVGKGTQYF
TGTGCCACCAGCGTGGGGAAGGGTACGCAGTATTTT
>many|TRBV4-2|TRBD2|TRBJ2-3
CASSQGSSGGDLDTQYF
TGTGCCAGCAGCCAAGGATCCAGCGGGGGGGATTTAGATACGCAGTATTTT